Listed below are T cell receptor beta chains from one sample, sequenced in a study of early T cells in non-severe SARS-CoV-2 infection. TCRdb analysed the 5' RACE reads with MiXCR anew, one entry per CDR3 protein. Among over 30,000 distinct CDR3 sequences, 5% were seen once, and the ten largest hold 14%. Specimen: whole blood. The receptor source for this set is an adult who was a healthcare worker with PCR-confirmed SARS-CoV-2 infection or an uninfected control (not recorded which). The CDR3 runs from the conserved cysteine through the conserved F or W. D genes are given only for firm matches.

CDR3	V	D
CASTPNGGFQPQHF	TRBV19	-
CASSSGSTETQYF	TRBV5-1	-
CASNKDSSYNSPLHF	TRBV6-2/TRBV6-3	-
CASSSRDRGIREQFF	TRBV28	TRBD1
CASSLRASGNNEQFF	TRBV7-6	-
CATSRAQGQNQPQHF	TRBV15	TRBD1
CASSLRDTGELFF	TRBV25-1	-
CASSQSGYEQYF	TRBV3-1	-
CASSLRRTSGDTDTQYF	TRBV7-6	TRBD2
CASSLNSPSTNEKLFF	TRBV7-9	-
CASSLSGGDTQYF	TRBV27	TRBD2
CASSQDRGGYGYTF	TRBV6-5	TRBD1
CASTWGAEQPQHF	TRBV6-1	-
CASSFLVSGNTIYF	TRBV12-3/TRBV12-4	-
CASSSHGDSPLHF	TRBV5-5	-
CASSPISGQPYEQYF	TRBV7-2	TRBD1
CSVVEGNQPQHF	TRBV29-1	-
CASSPGRNSPLHF	TRBV12-3/TRBV12-4	-
CASSPDGTQETQYF	TRBV5-4	-
CASSQDNQVSNQPQHF	TRBV4-2	-
CASGIGARVTPGRGYTF	TRBV12-5	-
CASSEFVAGNTIYF	TRBV25-1	-
CSALDRGYEQYF	TRBV20-1	TRBD1
CASSPLDATSITGELFF	TRBV12-3/TRBV12-4	TRBD2
CASSPRDTDTQYF	TRBV6-6	-
CAISEATNSGANVLTF	TRBV10-3	-
CSGRGGLNYGYTF	TRBV20-1	TRBD1
CASSVSHTTDTQYF	TRBV6-2/TRBV6-3	-
CSARSDKLEAFF	TRBV20-1	-
CATKRDPSVQQHF	TRBV15	-
CASSLAGGETQYF	TRBV7-2	-
CAWSHGGNTEAFF	TRBV30	-
CASSLRDRRKEQFF	TRBV28	TRBD1
CASSETGPNTEAFF	TRBV5-6	TRBD1
CASSSTRLTEAFF	TRBV7-3	-
CATTPSGMRQPQHF	TRBV28	-
CASSSSSAANTEAFF	TRBV5-6	-
CASSLTANTEAFF	TRBV5-1	-
CAWAGTYNEQFF	TRBV30	-
CASSYKGLAGTDTQYF	TRBV6-5	TRBD2
CASSWDGDEQFF	TRBV6-5	-
CASSWGGAGDTQYF	TRBV5-1	TRBD2
CSVDIMNTEAFF	TRBV29-1	-
CASSLSTEAFF	TRBV7-9	-
CASSERSRLAGLNEQYF	TRBV2	TRBD2
CASSPGTGTYGYTF	TRBV7-3	TRBD1
CASSHDRDTEAFF	TRBV28	TRBD1
CASSRGTVPYEQYF	TRBV14	-
CASGLGLAGTDTQYF	TRBV12-5	TRBD2
CARKAGANVLTF	TRBV5-3	-
CASSLVLGETQYF	TRBV5-1	-
CASSQRTGGGEETQYF	TRBV3-1	-
CASSQDRLETQYF	TRBV4-2	-
CSSSFSYKGSDYGYTF	TRBV7-9	-
CASSTYTEGRGTDTQYF	TRBV27	-